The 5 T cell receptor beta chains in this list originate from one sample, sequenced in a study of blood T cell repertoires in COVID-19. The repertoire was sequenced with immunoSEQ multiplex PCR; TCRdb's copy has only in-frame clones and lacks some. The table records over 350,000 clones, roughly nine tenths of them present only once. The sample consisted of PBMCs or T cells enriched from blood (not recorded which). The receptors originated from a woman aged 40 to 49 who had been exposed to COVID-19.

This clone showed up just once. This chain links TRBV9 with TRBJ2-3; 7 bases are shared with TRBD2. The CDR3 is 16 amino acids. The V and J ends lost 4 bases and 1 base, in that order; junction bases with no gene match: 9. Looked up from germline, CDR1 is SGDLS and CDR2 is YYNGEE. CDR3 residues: CASSPTLRGGTDTQYF. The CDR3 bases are TGTGCCAGCAGCCCAACCCTACGGGGGGGCACAGATACGCAGTATTTT.

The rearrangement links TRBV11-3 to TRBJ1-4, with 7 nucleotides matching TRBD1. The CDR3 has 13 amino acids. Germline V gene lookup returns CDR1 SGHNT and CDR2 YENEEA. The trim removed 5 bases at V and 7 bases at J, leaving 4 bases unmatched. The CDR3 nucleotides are TGTGCCAGCAGCGAAACAGGGGTTGAAAAACTGTTTTTT. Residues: CASSETGVEKLFF.

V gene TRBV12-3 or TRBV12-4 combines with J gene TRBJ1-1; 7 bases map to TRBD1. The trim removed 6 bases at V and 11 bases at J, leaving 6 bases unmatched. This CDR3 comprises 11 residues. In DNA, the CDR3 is TGTGCCAGCAGCCGGACAGGTTTTGCTTTCTTT. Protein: CASSRTGFAFF.

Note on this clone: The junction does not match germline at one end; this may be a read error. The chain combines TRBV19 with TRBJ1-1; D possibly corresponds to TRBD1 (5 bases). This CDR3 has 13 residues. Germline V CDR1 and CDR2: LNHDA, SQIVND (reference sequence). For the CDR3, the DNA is TGTGCCAGTAGTTCCAGGGTGAACACTAAAGCTTTCTTT. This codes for CASSSRVNTKAFF.

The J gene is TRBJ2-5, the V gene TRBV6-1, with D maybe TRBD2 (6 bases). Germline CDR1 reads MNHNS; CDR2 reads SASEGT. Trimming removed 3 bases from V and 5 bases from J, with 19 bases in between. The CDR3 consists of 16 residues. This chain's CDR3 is CASSEEGKVRRETQYF. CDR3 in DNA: TGTGCCAGCAGTGAGGAGGGAAAAGTAAGACGGGAGACCCAGTACTTC.